Listed below are T cell receptor beta chains from one sample, sequenced in a study of blood T cell repertoires in COVID-19. TCRdb's copy holds only in-frame clones and misses some; the assay was immunoSEQ multiplex PCR. The data show tens of thousands of clones, with about 80% seen just once and 25% to 30% held by the top ten. Source material: peripheral blood. Receptors originate from a human donor in a cohort sampled during active COVID-19. Both conserved end residues are part of each CDR3. D genes are given only for firm matches. Some rows have no size entry. The others give once, few or many, or a class for an expanded clone.

j_call: TRBJ2-2
d_call: TRBD1
clone_size: .
cdr3_length: 15
v_call: TRBV6-5
cdr3_nt: TGTGCCAGCAGTACAGACAGGGGTTACACCGGGGAGCTGTTTTTT
cdr3_aa: CASSTDRGYTGELFF

j_call: TRBJ2-3
d_call: .
clone_size: .
cdr3_length: 16
v_call: TRBV2
cdr3_nt: TGTGCCAGCAGTGAACGGTCGGGCGGAGGCGCAGATACGCAGTATTTT
cdr3_aa: CASSERSGGGADTQYF

j_call: TRBJ2-1
d_call: .
clone_size: once
cdr3_length: 14
v_call: TRBV11-3
cdr3_nt: TGTGCCAGCAGCCCCCCTGGGCCCTACAATGAGCAGTTCTTC
cdr3_aa: CASSPPGPYNEQFF

j_call: TRBJ2-7
d_call: .
clone_size: .
cdr3_length: 15
v_call: TRBV21-1
cdr3_nt: TGTGCCAGCAGCAACGGGACAGGGGGCTTCTACGAGCAGTACTTC
cdr3_aa: CASSNGTGGFYEQYF

j_call: TRBJ1-1
d_call: TRBD1
clone_size: .
cdr3_length: 15
v_call: TRBV13
cdr3_nt: TGTGCCAGCAGCTCTCGGACAGGGGGCATCGCTGAAGCTTTCTTT
cdr3_aa: CASSSRTGGIAEAFF

j_call: TRBJ2-5
d_call: TRBD2
clone_size: once
cdr3_length: 16
v_call: TRBV6-2/TRBV6-3
cdr3_nt: TGTGCCAGCAGTTACATCTCCCTAGCGGGGCAAGAGACCCAGTACTTC
cdr3_aa: CASSYISLAGQETQYF

j_call: TRBJ2-2
d_call: TRBD1
clone_size: .
cdr3_length: 15
v_call: TRBV5-4
cdr3_nt: TGTGCCAGCAGCGTGGACGGGACAGGGGCCGGGGAGCTGTTTTTT
cdr3_aa: CASSVDGTGAGELFF

j_call: TRBJ1-2
d_call: .
clone_size: .
cdr3_length: 14
v_call: TRBV18
cdr3_nt: TGTGCCAGCTCACCACGCCGCGGGGACTATGGCTACACCTTC
cdr3_aa: CASSPRRGDYGYTF

j_call: TRBJ1-5
d_call: .
clone_size: .
cdr3_length: 14
v_call: TRBV6-6
cdr3_nt: TGTGCCAGCAGTTACCAGGGTAGCAATCAGCCCCAGCATTTT
cdr3_aa: CASSYQGSNQPQHF

j_call: TRBJ1-1
d_call: .
clone_size: .
cdr3_length: 16
v_call: TRBV5-3
cdr3_nt: TGTGCCAGAAGCTTGGTACTTTTAGGACAGAACACTGAAGCTTTCTTT
cdr3_aa: CARSLVLLGQNTEAFF

j_call: TRBJ1-5
d_call: .
clone_size: .
cdr3_length: 13
v_call: TRBV3-1/TRBV3-2
cdr3_nt: TGTGCCAGCAGGCTAGGGGCGGGGCAGCCCCAGCATTTT
cdr3_aa: CASRLGAGQPQHF

j_call: TRBJ1-4
d_call: .
clone_size: .
cdr3_length: 14
v_call: TRBV5-4
cdr3_nt: TGTGCCAGCAGCTCGGGGGCAACTAATGAAAAACTGTTTTTT
cdr3_aa: CASSSGATNEKLFF

j_call: TRBJ2-1
d_call: TRBD2
clone_size: .
cdr3_length: 14
v_call: TRBV2
cdr3_nt: TGTGCCAGCAGTGTTAGCGGGGGGGCCGCTGAGCAGTTCTTC
cdr3_aa: CASSVSGGAAEQFF

j_call: TRBJ2-4
d_call: .
clone_size: .
cdr3_length: 14
v_call: TRBV18
cdr3_nt: TGTGCCAGCTCCGGGGGAATAGCCAAAAACATTCAGTACTTC
cdr3_aa: CASSGGIAKNIQYF

j_call: TRBJ2-7
d_call: .
clone_size: .
cdr3_length: 11
v_call: TRBV5-1
cdr3_nt: TGCGCCAGCAGCTTGGAGGGGGAGCAGTACTTC
cdr3_aa: CASSLEGEQYF

j_call: TRBJ1-2
d_call: .
clone_size: once
cdr3_length: 17
v_call: TRBV28
cdr3_nt: TGTGCCAGCAGTTTATACCTCCCCGCGGGGCCGAACTATGGCTACACCTTC
cdr3_aa: CASSLYLPAGPNYGYTF

j_call: TRBJ1-1
d_call: TRBD1
clone_size: .
cdr3_length: 14
v_call: TRBV4-2
cdr3_nt: TGTGCCAGCAGCCAAGGGACAGGGACATTGGGGGCTTTCTTT
cdr3_aa: CASSQGTGTLGAFF

j_call: TRBJ2-7
d_call: .
clone_size: .
cdr3_length: 13
v_call: TRBV7-3
cdr3_nt: TGTGCCAGCAGCCCCCGGCCGGGCTACGAGCAGTACTTC
cdr3_aa: CASSPRPGYEQYF

j_call: TRBJ1-6
d_call: TRBD1
clone_size: .
cdr3_length: 18
v_call: TRBV9
cdr3_nt: TGTGCCAGCAGCCCCAGGGGTGGACCGGGACAGCACAATTCACCCCTCCACTTT
cdr3_aa: CASSPRGGPGQHNSPLHF

j_call: TRBJ2-2
d_call: .
clone_size: .
cdr3_length: 14
v_call: TRBV20-1
cdr3_nt: TGCAGTGCTAGTGGGACTTCCAACACCGGGGAGCTGTTTTTT
cdr3_aa: CSASGTSNTGELFF

j_call: TRBJ2-7
d_call: .
clone_size: .
cdr3_length: 13
v_call: TRBV12-3/TRBV12-4
cdr3_nt: TGTGCCAGCAGCGGGGAGAAAACCTACGAGCAGTACTTC
cdr3_aa: CASSGEKTYEQYF

j_call: TRBJ2-7
d_call: TRBD1
clone_size: .
cdr3_length: 14
v_call: TRBV19
cdr3_nt: TGTGCCATAACCCTTCGGGACAGGGGCTACGAGCAGTACTTC
cdr3_aa: CAITLRDRGYEQYF

j_call: TRBJ2-1
d_call: .
clone_size: .
cdr3_length: 13
v_call: TRBV2
cdr3_nt: TGTGCCAGCAGTGGGACTGGCCTAATTGAGCAGTTCTTC
cdr3_aa: CASSGTGLIEQFF

j_call: TRBJ2-7
d_call: TRBD2
clone_size: .
cdr3_length: 12
v_call: TRBV7-9
cdr3_nt: TGTGCCAGCGGACTAGCGGCAATCGAGCAGTACTTC
cdr3_aa: CASGLAAIEQYF

j_call: TRBJ2-7
d_call: .
clone_size: .
cdr3_length: 13
v_call: TRBV28
cdr3_nt: TGTGCCAGCCTTCGGGTGTTTCCCTACGAGCAGTACTTC
cdr3_aa: CASLRVFPYEQYF

j_call: TRBJ2-5
d_call: TRBD2
clone_size: .
cdr3_length: 14
v_call: TRBV14
cdr3_nt: TGTGCCAGCAGCCTACTAGCGGGGGTTGAGACCCAGTACTTC
cdr3_aa: CASSLLAGVETQYF

j_call: TRBJ2-5
d_call: TRBD1
clone_size: .
cdr3_length: 15
v_call: TRBV9
cdr3_nt: TGTGCCAGCAGCGTAGACCAGGGGGCAGGGGAGACCCAGTACTTC
cdr3_aa: CASSVDQGAGETQYF

j_call: TRBJ2-7
d_call: .
clone_size: .
cdr3_length: 15
v_call: TRBV5-6
cdr3_nt: TGTGCCAGCAGCTTGGGGGGGACACTTTACCGAGAGCAGTACTTC
cdr3_aa: CASSLGGTLYREQYF

j_call: TRBJ2-1
d_call: TRBD2
clone_size: .
cdr3_length: 17
v_call: TRBV27
cdr3_nt: TGTGCCAGCAGTCCACTGGGACTAGCGGGGGGGCGCGATGAGCAGTTCTTC
cdr3_aa: CASSPLGLAGGRDEQFF

j_call: TRBJ2-5
d_call: .
clone_size: .
cdr3_length: 15
v_call: TRBV4-3
cdr3_nt: TGCGCCAGCAGCCCTGGGGGGACGGGGCGGGAGACCCAGTACTTC
cdr3_aa: CASSPGGTGRETQYF

j_call: TRBJ2-2
d_call: .
clone_size: .
cdr3_length: 15
v_call: TRBV21-1
cdr3_nt: TGTGCCAGCAGCAAAGCCAGGTCTTACACCGGGGAGCTGTTTTTT
cdr3_aa: CASSKARSYTGELFF

j_call: TRBJ1-5
d_call: .
clone_size: .
cdr3_length: 16
v_call: TRBV4-3
cdr3_nt: TGCGCCAGCAGCCCGGCCTACACCCAGGAAAATCAGCCCCAGCATTTT
cdr3_aa: CASSPAYTQENQPQHF

j_call: TRBJ1-4
d_call: .
clone_size: .
cdr3_length: 15
v_call: TRBV15
cdr3_nt: TGTGCCACCAGCAGGACGCCCCAGGGTAGTGAAAAACTGTTTTTT
cdr3_aa: CATSRTPQGSEKLFF

j_call: TRBJ2-5
d_call: TRBD1
clone_size: .
cdr3_length: 14
v_call: TRBV3-1/TRBV3-2
cdr3_nt: TGTGCCAGCAGAACCGGGACAGGGCAAGAGACCCAGTACTTC
cdr3_aa: CASRTGTGQETQYF

j_call: TRBJ2-7
d_call: TRBD1
clone_size: .
cdr3_length: 13
v_call: TRBV19
cdr3_nt: TGTGCCAGTAAGAAACAGGGGCGCTACGAGCAGTACTTC
cdr3_aa: CASKKQGRYEQYF

j_call: TRBJ2-3
d_call: TRBD2
clone_size: .
cdr3_length: 14
v_call: TRBV7-3
cdr3_nt: TGTGCCAGCAGCCCCCTAGCGGGGGCAGATACGCAGTATTTT
cdr3_aa: CASSPLAGADTQYF

j_call: TRBJ1-1
d_call: TRBD1
clone_size: .
cdr3_length: 16
v_call: TRBV19
cdr3_nt: TGTGCCAGTAGGAGGCAGGGGGCGAATAGGGACACTGAAGCTTTCTTT
cdr3_aa: CASRRQGANRDTEAFF

j_call: TRBJ2-7
d_call: .
clone_size: few
cdr3_length: 16
v_call: TRBV4-1
cdr3_nt: TGCGCCAGCAGCCAAGAACCTTACGGGGTAAGAGACGAGCAGTACTTC
cdr3_aa: CASSQEPYGVRDEQYF

j_call: TRBJ2-3
d_call: .
clone_size: once
cdr3_length: 15
v_call: TRBV9
cdr3_nt: TGTGCCAGCAGCGTAGCTACGGTCGTCGGGGATACGCAGTATTTT
cdr3_aa: CASSVATVVGDTQYF

j_call: TRBJ2-7
d_call: .
clone_size: .
cdr3_length: 15
v_call: TRBV11-2
cdr3_nt: TGTGCCAGCAGCTTAGGGGGCGGGGGCGCCTACGAGCAGTACTTC
cdr3_aa: CASSLGGGGAYEQYF

j_call: TRBJ2-5
d_call: TRBD1
clone_size: .
cdr3_length: 14
v_call: TRBV5-1
cdr3_nt: TGCGCCAGCAGTCAGGGACAGGGCGGAGAGACCCAGTACTTC
cdr3_aa: CASSQGQGGETQYF

j_call: TRBJ2-6
d_call: .
clone_size: few
cdr3_length: 15
v_call: TRBV2
cdr3_nt: TGTGCCAGCAGTGACAGTTACTCTGGGGCCAACGTCCTGACTTTC
cdr3_aa: CASSDSYSGANVLTF

j_call: TRBJ1-1
d_call: .
clone_size: .
cdr3_length: 15
v_call: TRBV19
cdr3_nt: TGTGCCAGTAGTCGGCGTAGGACAGAGAACACTGAAGCTTTCTTT
cdr3_aa: CASSRRRTENTEAFF

j_call: TRBJ2-1
d_call: .
clone_size: .
cdr3_length: 13
v_call: TRBV11-3
cdr3_nt: TGTGCCAGCAGCCCCAGGGTTTCAAATGAGCAGTTCTTC
cdr3_aa: CASSPRVSNEQFF

j_call: TRBJ2-1
d_call: TRBD1
clone_size: .
cdr3_length: 14
v_call: TRBV4-1
cdr3_nt: TGCGCCAGCAGCCATGGGACAGGGTGGAATGAGCAGTTCTTC
cdr3_aa: CASSHGTGWNEQFF

j_call: TRBJ2-3
d_call: .
clone_size: .
cdr3_length: 14
v_call: TRBV24-1
cdr3_nt: TGTGCCACCAGTGACGCAGGGCTTCCAGATACGCAGTATTTT
cdr3_aa: CATSDAGLPDTQYF

j_call: TRBJ2-7
d_call: TRBD2
clone_size: .
cdr3_length: 18
v_call: TRBV7-6
cdr3_nt: TGTGCCAGCAGCTTATACGCCCCGGCGGGGGGGTCCCCCTACGAGCAGTACTTC
cdr3_aa: CASSLYAPAGGSPYEQYF

j_call: TRBJ2-5
d_call: TRBD1
clone_size: .
cdr3_length: 19
v_call: TRBV7-2
cdr3_nt: TGTGCCAGCAGTTCAAAAGACCGGGACAGGGGTGGTGGTAAAGAGACCCAGTACTTC
cdr3_aa: CASSSKDRDRGGGKETQYF

j_call: TRBJ2-5
d_call: TRBD1
clone_size: few
cdr3_length: 15
v_call: TRBV7-9
cdr3_nt: TGTGCCAGCAGCTTGGACAGGTTCGCGCTCGAGACCCAGTACTTC
cdr3_aa: CASSLDRFALETQYF